This entry lists 18 T cell receptor beta chains sequenced from one sample in a study of blood T cell repertoires in COVID-19. Sequencing was performed with immunoSEQ multiplex PCR; in TCRdb, only in-frame clones are kept and a portion is missing. The sample includes some 78,000 clones, 90% of them seen just once. The sample was peripheral blood. These receptors were obtained from a woman aged 50 to 60 in a cohort sampled during active COVID-19.

V is TRBV5-8 and J is TRBJ2-2, with 7 bases aligning to TRBD2. The CDR3 consists of 15 residues. J gave up 6 bases and V 2 bases, and 7 bases lay outside the gene matches. CDR1 and CDR2 from the germline V gene are SGHTS and YDEGEE. The CDR3, as DNA: TGTGCCAGCAGCTTCCGACGGGGGGTCGCCGGGGAGCTGTTTTTT. Residues: CASSFRRGVAGELFF.

The chain has TRBV2 and TRBJ2-7; possible D gene TRBD2, 6 bases. Trimming pared 6 bases from V and 3 bases from J, leaving 15 bases between. The CDR3 extends over 14 amino acids. Germline CDR1 is SNHLY and CDR2 is FYNNEI. The CDR3, as DNA: TGTGCCAGCAGCCGGGGACTGACAAACTACGAGCAGTACTTC. Translation: CASSRGLTNYEQYF.

This chain joins TRBV18 and TRBJ1-1, with TRBD1 matching 9 bases. The J segment lost 11 bases and the V segment lost 2 bases, leaving 12 bases of the junction unmatched. Germline assignment: CDR1 KGHSH and CDR2 LQKENI. CDR3 length: 15 amino acids. The CDR3 reads CASSPAPGQGRVAFF. CDR3 coding DNA: TGTGCCAGCTCACCAGCCCCGGGACAGGGTAGAGTGGCTTTCTTT. The complete variable domain, with remaining parts taken from reference TRBV18 and TRBJ1-1, reads NAGVMQNPRHLVRRRGQEARLRCSPMKGHSHVYWYRQLPEEGLKFMVYLQKENIIDESGMPKERFSAEFPKEGPSILRIQQVVRGDSAAYFCASSPAPGQGRVAFFGQGTRLTVV.

The chain couples TRBV3-1 (or the pseudogene TRBV3-2) to TRBJ2-3, with 7 bases lining up with TRBD2. CDR1 is LGHDT and CDR2 is YNNKEL in the germline V gene (reference sequence). CDR3 length: 15 residues. After removal of 7 bases from V and 0 bases from J, the junction contained 7 bases not matched to a gene. The CDR3 bases are TGTGCCAGCAACCCCGGGGGGATGAGCACAGATACGCAGTATTTT. It yields the protein CASNPGGMSTDTQYF.

The chain uses TRBV15 and TRBJ2-3; maybe TRBD1 (6 bases). Germline V gene lookup returns CDR1 LNHNV and CDR2 YYDKDF (reference sequence). This CDR3 spans 13 amino acids. V was clipped by 6 bases and J by 5 bases, with 12 bases between them. The CDR3 loop is CATSGWDKDTQYF. CDR3 coding DNA: TGTGCCACCAGTGGATGGGACAAAGATACGCAGTATTTT.

This sequence joins TRBV9 and TRBJ2-1; TRBD2 aligns across 10 bases. Germline V gene data show CDR1 as SGDLS and CDR2 as YYNGEE. V shed 2 bases, J shed 6 bases, and the junction held 5 bases outside the gene matches. The CDR3 extends over 15 amino acids. The CDR3 sequence is CASSVSTSGVNEQFF. The CDR3 DNA sequence: TGTGCCAGCAGCGTTTCCACTAGCGGGGTCAATGAGCAGTTCTTC.

This clone was detected only once. The V and J genes are TRBV3-1 (or the pseudogene TRBV3-2) and TRBJ2-6; no definite D call. Germline values: CDR1 LGHDT, CDR2 YNNKEL (reference sequence). V was cut by 6 bases and J by 2 bases, with 11 bases left in between. The CDR3 has 15 amino acids. The CDR3 spells CASRLSGTGANVLTF. In nucleotides, the CDR3 is TGTGCCAGCAGGCTTTCTGGCACTGGGGCCAACGTCCTGACTTTC.

The chain couples TRBV2 to TRBJ2-3; TRBD2 agrees at 8 bases. Trimming removed 4 bases from V and 3 bases from J; junction bases left unmatched: 15. Germline V CDR1 and CDR2: SNHLY, FYNNEI. CDR3 size: 18 residues. CDR3 sequence: CASSVSGATLWGTDTQYF. The CDR3 coding sequence is TGTGCCAGCAGTGTTAGCGGGGCCACTCTGTGGGGTACAGATACGCAGTATTTT.

This chain uses TRBV7-2 with TRBJ1-5; TRBD1 matches 8 bases. CDR3 length: 14 amino acids. CDR1 and CDR2 from the germline V gene are SGHTA and FQGNSA. Trimming cost V 4 bases and J 9 bases; bases outside gene matches: 8. CDR3 protein: CASSYPGQVWPQHF. The CDR3 region has the DNA TGTGCCAGCAGCTACCCGGGACAGGTATGGCCCCAGCATTTT.

A word on this clone: One end of the junction varies from germline; a read error may be responsible. The CDR3 loop is CATSLNTGGSYTF. CDR3 DNA: TGTGCCACCAGTCTCAACACAGGGGGGAGCTACACCTTC. V and J are TRBV6-4 and TRBJ1-2; 8 bases match TRBD1. Germline CDR1 reads MRHNA; CDR2 reads SNTAGT. This CDR3 is 13 amino acids long.

The rearrangement joins TRBV3-1 (or the pseudogene TRBV3-2) to TRBJ1-1, with 7 bases lining up with TRBD1. CDR3 length: 15 residues. Germline assignment: CDR1 LGHDT and CDR2 YNNKEL (reference sequence). V lost 4 bases to trimming and J lost 0 bases; unmatched junction nucleotides: 5. CDR3 loop: CASSPSDRMNTEAFF. Here the CDR3 DNA reads TGTGCCAGCAGCCCCTCGGACAGGATGAACACTGAAGCTTTCTTT.

The CDR3 DNA is TGTGCCAGCAGCCAAGTTCCAGGGGCCAGAGCTAACTATGGCTACACCTTC. Encoded protein: CASSQVPGARANYGYTF. The V and J genes are TRBV14 and TRBJ1-2, with D tentatively TRBD1 (6 bases). CDR1 is SGHDN, CDR2 FVKESK, per germline. Trimming removed 1 base at V and 0 bases at J, with 15 bases between. The CDR3 runs 17 residues.

Worth noting for this clone: The junction and the germline gene differ at one end; a read error may be behind it. The chain recombines TRBV9 with TRBJ2-2, with a tentative D call TRBD2 (6 bases). The germline V gene has CDR1 SGDLS and CDR2 YYNGEE. The CDR3 is 16 residues long. This CDR3 reads CASSVEWRAETVELFF. The CDR3 DNA follows: TGTGCCAGCAGCGTAGAGTGGAGGGCGGAGACCGTGGAGCTGTTTTTT.

J is TRBJ1-2 and V is TRBV18; 8 bases are shared with TRBD1. The CDR3 has 16 amino acids. Per the germline V gene, CDR1 is KGHSH and CDR2 is LQKENI. J was trimmed by 2 bases and V by 2 bases; bases with no gene match: 7. CDR3 region: CASSPKAGGGNYGYTF. For the CDR3, the DNA is TGTGCCAGCTCACCAAAGGCAGGGGGCGGAAACTATGGCTACACCTTC. The variable domain in full, completed from reference TRBV18 and TRBJ1-2, reads NAGVMQNPRHLVRRRGQEARLRCSPMKGHSHVYWYRQLPEEGLKFMVYLQKENIIDESGMPKERFSAEFPKEGPSILRIQQVVRGDSAAYFCASSPKAGGGNYGYTFGSGTRLTVV.

The chain carries TRBV14 and TRBJ2-5; unclear D gene. V was pared by 0 bases and J by 1 base, with 6 bases between. The CDR3 is 14 amino acids. Germline V lookup: CDR1 SGHDN, CDR2 FVKESK. DNA for the CDR3: TGTGCCAGCAGCCAAGATAGAATCCAAGAGACCCAGTACTTC. This sequence encodes CASSQDRIQETQYF.

CDR3 amino acids: CASSLRRGGAFYNEQFF. CDR3 coding DNA: TGTGCCAGCAGCTTGAGGAGGGGGGGGGCGTTCTACAATGAGCAGTTCTTC. The chain combines TRBV5-4 with TRBJ2-1; D may be TRBD2 (7 bases). The V end was cut by 1 base, the J end by 3 bases, with 17 bases between. Germline CDR1 and CDR2: SGHNT and YYREEE (reference sequence). CDR3 length equals 17 residues. The variable domain in full, completed from reference TRBV5-4 and TRBJ2-1, reads ETGVTQSPTHLIKTRGQQVTLRCSSQSGHNTVSWYQQALGQGPQFIFQYYREEENGRGNFPPRFSGLQFPNYSSELNVNALELDDSALYLCASSLRRGGAFYNEQFFGPGTRLTVL.

This chain uses TRBV24-1 with TRBJ2-7; possible D gene TRBD2, 6 bases. Germline CDR1 reads KGHDR; CDR2 reads SFDVKD. V lost 3 bases, J lost 2 bases, and 16 bases lay in between. This CDR3 region has 16 residues. CDR3 protein: CATSDATREDPYEQYF. The CDR3 nucleotides read TGTGCCACCAGTGATGCCACCAGGGAGGACCCCTACGAGCAGTACTTC.

The J gene is TRBJ2-7, the V gene TRBV6-5, with 8 bases matching TRBD2. The CDR3 covers 15 residues. Germline V gene data show CDR1 as MNHEY and CDR2 as SVGAGI. J lost 2 bases, V lost 0 bases, and 3 bases had no gene match. CDR3 sequence (DNA): TGTGCCAGCAGTTACTCGGGACTAGGGGCCTACGAGCAGTACTTC. The encoded protein is CASSYSGLGAYEQYF.